One and the same sample provided the 11 T cell receptor beta chains below, sequenced in a study of blood T cell repertoires in COVID-19. Here immunoSEQ multiplex PCR was the method, and the copy in TCRdb shows in-frame clones only, minus some. The sample lists about 150,000 clones, roughly 79% occurring once. The source material was peripheral blood. The receptor source for this set is a man aged 45 to 65 with active or convalescent COVID-19.

The rearrangement joins TRBV5-8 to TRBJ1-5; TRBD1 matches 8 bases. V shed 0 bases and J 1 base; nucleotides not matched to a gene: 6. Germline assignment: CDR1 SGHTS and CDR2 YDEGEE. The CDR3 is made up of 17 amino acids. Here the CDR3 reads CASSLGQGIWSNQPQHF. CDR3 in DNA: TGTGCCAGCAGCTTGGGACAGGGGATTTGGAGCAATCAGCCCCAGCATTTT.

The chain is built from TRBV2 and TRBJ2-7; 8 positions agree with TRBD1. The CDR3 consists of 14 residues. V lost 6 bases, J lost 5 bases, and 9 bases stayed unmatched. Germline values: CDR1 SNHLY, CDR2 FYNNEI. CDR3: CASRVPGGRNEQYF. CDR3 nucleotides: TGTGCCAGCAGGGTACCAGGGGGCAGGAACGAGCAGTACTTC.

The chain uses TRBV3-1 (or the pseudogene TRBV3-2) and TRBJ2-3; unclear D gene. CDR1 LGHDT and CDR2 YNNKEL come from the germline V gene (reference sequence). This CDR3 is 13 amino acids long. The V end was cut by 0 bases, the J end by 3 bases, with 4 bases between. CDR3 nucleotide sequence: TGTGCCAGCAGCCAAGAATTAACAGATACGCAGTATTTT. Protein: CASSQELTDTQYF.

J is TRBJ2-1 and V is TRBV7-3, with 7 bases that match TRBD2. The J segment lost 9 bases and the V segment lost 4 bases, leaving 12 bases of the junction unmatched. Germline lookup yields CDR1 SGHTA and CDR2 FQGTGA. The CDR3 loop spans 15 amino acids. In DNA, the CDR3 is TGTGCCAGCAGCTCAGACCGACAGAAGCGGGGTGAGCAGTTCTTC. Its translation is CASSSDRQKRGEQFF.

This clone has more than one count but fewer than ten. The chain links TRBV19 to TRBJ2-7; the D gene is possibly TRBD1 (5 bases). CDR3 length: 13 residues. Trimming cost V 3 bases and J 0 bases, with 6 bases left between them. Germline V gene sequence: CDR1 LNHDA, CDR2 SQIVND (reference sequence). The CDR3: CASSIRDSYEQYF. CDR3 DNA sequence: TGTGCCAGTAGTATCAGGGACTCCTACGAGCAGTACTTC.

This rearrangement joins TRBV28 to TRBJ1-3, with 7 bases lining up with TRBD1. The V segment lost 0 bases and the J segment 0 bases; nucleotides outside the gene matches: 2. Germline CDR1 reads MDHEN; CDR2 reads SYDVKM. The CDR3 runs 16 residues. CDR3 loop: CASSLWTGSSGNTIYF. CDR3 coding DNA: TGTGCCAGCAGTTTATGGACAGGGTCCTCTGGAAACACCATATATTTT.

The gene calls are TRBV24-1 and TRBJ2-5; TRBD1 matches at 8 bases. This CDR3 has 18 amino acids. Germline V gene data show CDR1 as KGHDR and CDR2 as SFDVKD. Losses at the gene ends were 5 bases for V and 1 base for J; bases not matched to a gene: 14. The CDR3 protein is CATSAPSGQAGFQETQYF. DNA of the CDR3: TGTGCCACCAGTGCCCCTTCGGGACAGGCCGGGTTCCAAGAGACCCAGTACTTC.

This sequence joins TRBV6-1 and TRBJ2-7; 7 nucleotides line up with TRBD2. J was trimmed by 3 bases and V by 3 bases; bases with no gene match: 8. Germline lookup yields CDR1 MNHNS and CDR2 SASEGT. The CDR3 loop spans 15 amino acids. CDR3 sequence reads: CASSDRLAGGYEQYF. The CDR3 DNA follows: TGTGCCAGCAGTGACCGACTAGCCGGCGGCTACGAGCAGTACTTC.

The gene calls are TRBV2 and TRBJ1-5; 7 nucleotides match TRBD1. V trimming: 1 base; J trimming: 5 bases; junction bases outside the gene matches: 5. This CDR3 contains 15 residues. Germline V gene lookup returns CDR1 SNHLY and CDR2 FYNNEI. The CDR3 protein is CASSEVGTVDQPQHF. For the CDR3, the DNA is TGTGCCAGCAGTGAAGTTGGGACAGTCGATCAGCCCCAGCATTTT.

V gene TRBV6-1 combines with J gene TRBJ2-3; 9 bases agree with TRBD2. There are 15 residues in the CDR3. With 2 bases clipped from V and 2 bases from J, the junction kept 2 bases outside the gene matches. CDR1 is MNHNS, CDR2 SASEGT, per germline. The CDR3 DNA reads as TGTGCCAGCAGTGAACTAGCGGGATACACAGATACGCAGTATTTT. Translating gives CASSELAGYTDTQYF.

The chain uses TRBV19 and TRBJ2-3; 11 nucleotides line up with TRBD1. Germline CDR1 and CDR2: LNHDA and SQIVND (reference sequence). The J segment lost 5 bases and the V segment lost 8 bases, leaving 6 bases of the junction unmatched. CDR3 length: 14 residues. The CDR3 loop is CASLDRGLGDTQYF. As DNA, the CDR3 is TGTGCCAGTTTGGACAGGGGGCTTGGAGATACGCAGTATTTT. Using reference TRBV19 and TRBJ2-3 for the parts outside the CDR3, the full variable domain is DGGITQSPKYLFRKEGQNVTLSCEQNLNHDAMYWYRQDPGQGLRLIYYSQIVNDFQKGDIAEGYSVSREKKESFPLTVTSAQKNPTAFYLCASLDRGLGDTQYFGPGTRLTVL.